Listed here are 9 T cell receptor beta chains from one sample, sequenced in a study of shared clonotypes between healthy human individuals. The table came from immunoSEQ multiplex PCR; TCRdb's copy has only in-frame clones and leaves some out. The sample holds 2 million to 3 million clones, 80% to 95% seen once. Sequencing was carried out using naive CD4+ T cells from PBMCs. Subset of the sample: CD45RA+ positively selected. The receptors here all came from a man younger than 35 in good health. Some clones in this sample may be carry-over from other donors' samples.

The CDR3 bases are TGTGCCAGCAGTTCCCCGACACGAAGTGGCTACACCTTC. Translating it yields CASSSPTRSGYTF. The J gene is TRBJ1-2, the V gene TRBV6-5; no definite D call. The germline V gene has CDR1 MNHEY and CDR2 SVGAGI. The CDR3 has 13 amino acids. The germline V and J ends were trimmed by 4 bases and 7 bases, with 13 bases remaining between them.

As to this clone: Compared with germline, one end of the junction differs, possibly owing to a read error. This sequence joins TRBV4-1 and TRBJ2-5, with D hard to call. CDR3 size: 15 residues. Germline V lookup: CDR1 MGHRA, CDR2 YSYEKL. This chain's CDR3 is CASSQASFSREAQYF. CDR3 DNA sequence: TGCGCCAGCAGCCAAGCTTCCTTTTCAAGAGAGGCCCAGTACTTC.

CDR3 region: CAWSVGRVGSQHF. In DNA form, the CDR3 reads TGTGCCTGGAGTGTAGGCAGGGTAGGATCCCAGCATTTT. V gene TRBV30 combines with J gene TRBJ1-5, with D possibly TRBD1 on 5 matching bases. CDR3 length: 13 amino acids. Germline CDR1 and CDR2: GTSNPN and SVGIG (reference sequence). V lost 0 bases and J 11 bases, leaving 14 bases between the germline ends.

The genes are TRBV30 and TRBJ2-1; D is unclear. V gave up 0 bases and J gave up 6 bases, with 9 bases separating them. The CDR3 extends over 13 amino acids. The germline CDR1 and CDR2 sequences are GTSNPN and SVGIG (reference sequence). The CDR3 bases are TGTGCCTGGAGTGTACGGCTAGTCAATGAGCAGTTCTTC. Residues: CAWSVRLVNEQFF. The whole variable domain, remainder taken from reference TRBV30 and TRBJ2-1, is SQTIHQWPATLVQPVGSPLSLECTVEGTSNPNLYWYRQAAGRGLQLLFYSVGIGQISSEVPQNLSASRPQDRQFILSSKKLLLSDSGFYLCAWSVRLVNEQFFGPGTRLTVL.

CDR3 nucleotides: TGTGCCAGCTCACCGGGGGGAACAGGGGGTCCCACTGAAGCTTTCTTT. Protein product: CASSPGGTGGPTEAFF. The chain carries TRBV18 and TRBJ1-1; TRBD1 matches 8 bases. V dropped 3 bases and J dropped 4; count of bases not matched to a gene: 10. The CDR3 is made up of 16 amino acids. Germline values: CDR1 KGHSH, CDR2 LQKENI.

This clone was counted a few times. The sample contains more than one DNA sequence encoding this CDR3. V gene TRBV6-4 combines with J gene TRBJ1-1, with D possibly TRBD1 on 6 matching bases. The V gene's germline CDR1 is MRHNA and CDR2 SNTAGT. V gave up 6 bases and J gave up 0 bases, with 8 bases separating them. This CDR3 is 13 amino acids long. CDR3 region: CASRRTVNTEAFF. The CDR3 DNA is TGTGCCAGCAGACGGACAGTGAACACTGAAGCTTTCTTT.

CDR3 residues: CASLGQGNTGELFF. In nucleotides, the CDR3 is TGTGCCAGCCTCGGGCAGGGAAACACCGGGGAGCTGTTTTTT. The chain recombines TRBV2 with TRBJ2-2, with D possibly TRBD1 on 5 matching bases. Germline V lookup: CDR1 SNHLY, CDR2 FYNNEI. This CDR3 is built from 14 residues. The germline V and J ends were trimmed by 8 bases and 2 bases, with 12 bases remaining between them.

The chain has TRBV2 and TRBJ2-1; 12 bases line up with TRBD1. V was clipped by 4 bases and J by 3 bases; unmatched bases: 13. Germline lookup yields CDR1 SNHLY and CDR2 FYNNEI. The CDR3 covers 19 residues. The CDR3 DNA follows: TGTGCCAGCAGTGGCCCAGGGACAGGGGGCGGTGTACTCTACAATGAGCAGTTCTTC. It is translated as CASSGPGTGGGVLYNEQFF.

The J gene is TRBJ2-3, the V gene TRBV2; 9 positions agree with TRBD1. The CDR3 length is 14 residues. CDR1 SNHLY and CDR2 FYNNEI come from the germline V gene. With 7 bases clipped from V and 4 bases from J, the junction kept 6 bases outside the gene matches. CDR3 sequence: CASTEQGAADTQYF. The DNA of the CDR3 is TGTGCCAGCACCGAACAGGGGGCGGCAGATACGCAGTATTTT.